This passage covers 23 T cell receptor beta chains from one sample sequenced in a study of technical replicates of blood from a few donors. Some clones are missing from TCRdb's copy, which holds only in-frame ones; the method was immunoSEQ multiplex PCR. The sample includes roughly 100,000 clones, approximately 95% of them seen just once. The sequencing input was T cells isolated from PBMCs. Every receptor here comes from a human donor in good health.

DNA for the CDR3: TGTGCCAGCAGCACCAAGCAGGGGGGCCAAGAGACCCAGTACTTC. Its protein product is CASSTKQGGQETQYF. The chain recombines TRBV5-6 with TRBJ2-5; the D gene is possibly TRBD1 (7 bases). V was cut by 4 bases and J by 1 base, with 14 bases left in between. Per the germline V gene, CDR1 is SGHDT and CDR2 is YYEEEE. This CDR3 comprises 15 residues.

This clone has a single count. Its ends do not fully match the called genes, so a read error is possible. The chain recombines TRBV6-6 with TRBJ2-1; 9 bases match TRBD2. The CDR3 spans 13 residues. The germline V gene encodes CDR1 MNHNY and CDR2 SVGAGI (reference sequence). CDR3 loop: CASSYSGLAGKVF. DNA for the CDR3: TGTGCCAGCAGTTACTCTGGGCTAGCGGGGAAGGTCTTC.

The gene calls are TRBV27 and TRBJ1-2; 12 nucleotides align to TRBD1. V shed 3 bases, J shed 6 bases, and the junction held 8 bases outside the gene matches. Germline V gene sequence: CDR1 MNHEY, CDR2 SMNVEV (reference sequence). CDR3 size: 16 residues. The CDR3 loop reads CASSFRGTGGSDGYTF. In DNA form, the CDR3 reads TGTGCCAGCAGTTTCCGTGGGACAGGGGGCTCGGATGGCTACACCTTC.

The J gene is TRBJ1-1, the V gene TRBV5-1; a possible D gene is TRBD1 (6 bases). Looked up from germline, CDR1 is SGHRS and CDR2 is YFSETQ. Trimming stripped 4 bases from V and 1 base from J, with 14 bases between. The CDR3 is 15 amino acids. CDR3 protein: CASSTQSTGNTEAFF. Written as DNA, the CDR3 is TGCGCCAGCAGCACACAATCGACAGGGAACACTGAAGCTTTCTTT.

The V gene is TRBV4-2, the J gene TRBJ1-2; 9 bases align to TRBD1. The J segment lost 8 bases and the V segment lost 1 base, leaving 11 bases of the junction unmatched. Germline V gene data show CDR1 as LGHNA and CDR2 as YNFKEQ. The CDR3 length is 16 residues. Here the CDR3 DNA reads TGTGCCAGCAGCCAAGTAGGCCTACAGGGGGCGGAGGGCTACACCTTC. This translates into CASSQVGLQGAEGYTF.

The V and J genes are TRBV28 and TRBJ2-7; tentative D call: TRBD1 (6 bases). This CDR3 comprises 13 residues. Germline V gene data show CDR1 as MDHEN and CDR2 as SYDVKM. Trimming took off 6 bases at V and 5 bases at J, with 14 bases between the two ends. The CDR3 coding sequence is TGTGCCAGCAGCCCGGACAGTGTCCACGAGCAGTACTTC. Protein: CASSPDSVHEQYF.

The chain employs TRBV7-9 and TRBJ2-7; possible D gene TRBD2, 5 bases. This CDR3 is built from 13 residues. V lost 5 bases and J 4 bases, leaving 12 bases between the germline ends. CDR1 and CDR2 from the germline V gene are SEHNR and FQNEAQ (reference sequence). The CDR3 sequence is CASSHASGYEQYF. CDR3 DNA sequence: TGTGCCAGCAGCCACGCCAGCGGTTACGAGCAGTACTTC.

The genes are TRBV4-1 and TRBJ2-7; 8 bases agree with TRBD1. In germline, CDR1 is MGHRA, CDR2 YSYEKL. V gave up 0 bases and J gave up 5 bases; unmatched junction bases: 9. CDR3 length: 16 residues. The CDR3 DNA reads as TGCGCCAGCAGCCAAGATGGAGGGGCAGGGGGCGACGAGCAGTACTTC. Protein product: CASSQDGGAGGDEQYF.

V is TRBV5-1 and J is TRBJ2-3; TRBD2 matches at 11 bases. Germline CDR1 is SGHRS and CDR2 is YFSETQ. The CDR3 is 15 amino acids. V lost 4 bases and J lost 2; bases outside the gene matches: 3. The CDR3 DNA is TGCGCCAGCAGCCCGGGACTAGCGGTCACAGATACGCAGTATTTT. Protein sequence: CASSPGLAVTDTQYF.

The gene calls are TRBV6-5 and TRBJ2-1; D gene uncertain. V was trimmed by 0 bases and J by 4 bases, leaving 7 bases between them. Germline-derived CDR1 and CDR2 are MNHEY and SVGAGI. This CDR3 is 14 amino acids long. DNA for the CDR3: TGTGCCAGCAGTTACTCGGCTTTTTACAATGAGCAGTTCTTC. Amino acid sequence: CASSYSAFYNEQFF.

The V and J genes are TRBV4-3 and TRBJ2-7, with 8 bases lining up with TRBD2. This CDR3 is 16 amino acids long. The V and J ends lost 1 base and 4 bases, in that order; junction bases with no gene match: 9. The germline gives CDR1 LGHNA, CDR2 YSLEER. The CDR3, as DNA: TGCGCCAGCAGCCAAGCCTCCAGCGGGAGTCGATACGAGCAGTACTTC. This encodes CASSQASSGSRYEQYF.

J is TRBJ2-2 and V is TRBV6-1, with D possibly being TRBD1 (5 bases). Germline lookup yields CDR1 MNHNS and CDR2 SASEGT. This CDR3 has 16 residues. Trimming cost V 2 bases and J 13 bases, with 23 bases left between them. CDR3 sequence reads: CASSEQGFSHTGGLFF. Here the CDR3 DNA reads TGTGCCAGCAGTGAACAGGGCTTTAGTCATACCGGTGGGCTGTTTTTT.

This clone has a single count. The chain links TRBV27 to TRBJ2-7; perhaps TRBD1 as D (6 bases). Germline assignment: CDR1 MNHEY and CDR2 SMNVEV (reference sequence). The CDR3 loop spans 14 amino acids. The V and J ends lost 6 bases and 3 bases respectively, with 15 bases between them. The CDR3 sequence is CASRPGHRIYEQYF. Here the CDR3 DNA reads TGTGCCAGCAGACCGGGACATCGAATCTACGAGCAGTACTTC.

V and J are TRBV19 and TRBJ2-4, with 11 bases lining up with TRBD2. The CDR3 consists of 18 residues. The ends lost 7 bases at V and 0 bases at J; junction bases unmatched: 11. The V gene's germline CDR1 is LNHDA and CDR2 SQIVND (reference sequence). CDR3 region: CASKLAGETVIAKNIQYF. Written as DNA, the CDR3 is TGTGCCAGTAAACTAGCGGGAGAGACCGTTATAGCCAAAAACATTCAGTACTTC.

V and J are TRBV19 and TRBJ2-2, with 8 bases lining up with TRBD2. The V and J ends lost 10 bases and 9 bases, in that order; junction bases with no gene match: 10. In germline, CDR1 is LNHDA, CDR2 SQIVND (reference sequence). There are 13 residues in the CDR3. DNA of the CDR3: TGTGCCACCGGGGTTAGCGGGAACCGGGAGCTGTTTTTT. Translating gives CATGVSGNRELFF.

The V call is TRBV5-1, the J call TRBJ2-5; no clear D. The CDR3 sequence is 13 residues long. In germline, CDR1 is SGHRS, CDR2 YFSETQ. V shed 0 bases and J shed 1 base, with 4 bases lying between them. The CDR3 bases are TGCGCCAGCAGCTTGGGGAGCCAAGAGACCCAGTACTTC. It codes for CASSLGSQETQYF.

This chain uses TRBV7-2 with TRBJ2-2; the D gene is possibly TRBD1 (6 bases). Germline V gene sequence: CDR1 SGHTA, CDR2 FQGNSA. V lost 3 bases, J lost 0 bases, and 8 bases lay in between. The CDR3 length is 15 residues. CDR3 residues: CASSFRQANTGELFF. The CDR3 DNA is TGTGCCAGCAGCTTTAGACAGGCGAACACCGGGGAGCTGTTTTTT. Together with reference TRBV7-2 and TRBJ2-2, the CDR3 gives the full variable domain: GAGVSQSPSNKVTEKGKDVELRCDPISGHTALYWYRQSLGQGLEFLIYFQGNSAPDKSGLPSDRFSAERTGGSVSTLTIQRTQQEDSAVYLCASSFRQANTGELFFGEGSRLTVL.

This rearrangement joins TRBV7-2 to TRBJ2-1, with TRBD2 matching over 8 bases. The junction had 11 bases not matched to a gene; V was cut back by 4 bases and J by 3 bases. Per the germline V gene, CDR1 is SGHTA and CDR2 is FQGNSA. The CDR3 covers 17 residues. CDR3 coding DNA: TGTGCCAGCAGCTCCCTATCCGGGAGGGCCTTCTACAATGAGCAGTTCTTC. As protein: CASSSLSGRAFYNEQFF.

This clone was detected once. V gene TRBV10-3 combines with J gene TRBJ2-3, with D maybe TRBD1 (5 bases). Trimming removed 6 bases at V and 3 bases at J, with 10 bases between. CDR3 size: 13 residues. Germline V CDR1 and CDR2: ENHRY, SYGVKD. The CDR3 loop reads CAISRQKTDTQYF. CDR3 bases: TGTGCCATCAGCCGACAGAAAACAGATACGCAGTATTTT.

V is TRBV27 and J is TRBJ2-7, with D possibly being TRBD2 (6 bases). Germline CDR1 is MNHEY and CDR2 is SMNVEV (reference sequence). The CDR3 loop spans 16 amino acids. Trimming took off 3 bases at V and 3 bases at J, with 18 bases between the two ends. This CDR3 is CASSFIPRIAVYEQYF. The CDR3 nucleotides are TGTGCCAGCAGTTTCATCCCCCGGATAGCGGTCTACGAGCAGTACTTC.

The V and J genes are TRBV4-3 and TRBJ2-3, with a weak D call TRBD2 (6 bases). Germline V lookup: CDR1 LGHNA, CDR2 YSLEER. Trimming removed 3 bases from V and 1 base from J, with 14 bases in between. The CDR3 is 16 residues long. CDR3: CASSQGPGLGTDTQYF. The DNA for the CDR3 is TGCGCCAGCAGCCAGGGACCGGGACTTGGCACAGATACGCAGTATTTT.

V and J are TRBV2 and TRBJ1-2, with D unclear. CDR1 is SNHLY, CDR2 FYNNEI, per germline. CDR3 length: 13 amino acids. V shed 2 bases and J shed 4 bases, with 8 bases lying between them. The CDR3 loop reads CASSESFGYGYTF. The CDR3 DNA is TGTGCCAGCAGTGAAAGCTTCGGCTATGGCTACACCTTC.

The CDR3 region is CASSTQGPPATNEKLFF. In nucleotides, the CDR3 is TGTGCCAGCAGTACACAGGGACCCCCTGCAACTAATGAAAAACTGTTTTTT. The chain is built from TRBV28 and TRBJ1-4; TRBD1 might be the D (6 bases). Germline CDR1 MDHEN, CDR2 SYDVKM. The V end lost 5 bases, the J end lost 0 bases, and 16 bases lay between the germline ends. CDR3 size: 17 residues.